This T cell receptor (beta chain) was sequenced during a study of Ad26.COV2.S vaccination and SARS-CoV-2 variants. General study results and limits: Recipients of either vaccine or placebo displayed similar breadth of non-spike TCRs. Vaccinees reportedly had broad spike-specific CD8+ and CD4+ T cell responses.

The germline gives CDR1 LGHNA, CDR2 YSLEER. V lost 1 base and J lost 2, with 14 bases in between. The CDR3 runs 17 residues. On this clone: What it binds is unknown.

Stated treatment: 15 to 20 received Ad26.COV2.S at low or high dose, single or two shots; 5 received placebo; per-sample allocation not given. Sampling was performed 63 days after the first vaccine or placebo injection. TCRdb keeps only in-frame clones here, not all; method: immunoSEQ multiplex PCR. This repertoire shows about 450,000 clones, 89% found once; its top ten account for about 2.5%. The source is a person between 18 and 59 years old who received the Ad26.COV2.S COVID-19 vaccine or a placebo. This chain uses TRBV4-3 with TRBJ1-4; D is unresolved. Sequences were derived from peripheral blood, sampled in a trial of Ad26.COV2.S vaccine versus placebo. DNA of the CDR3: TGCGCCAGCAGCCAAGGAGGAGGGCCCGTCACTAATGAAAAACTGTTTTTT. Translated: CASSQGGGPVTNEKLFF.